This TCR beta chain was captured in a study of CD8 T cells in ankylosing spondylitis. Study-wide results and limits: There were earlier reports of some motif variants in reactive arthritis synovial fluid and blood. It appeared that ankylosing spondylitis blood was characterized by a TCR beta motif of several highly homologous variants.

Turning to this clonotype: Its cognate antigen is unknown.

TCRdb used MiXCR to reprocess the 5' RACE reads, holding one entry per CDR3 protein. This table holds 200,000 to 300,000 distinct CDR3 sequences, approximately 9% found once. The germline V gene has CDR1 SEHNR and CDR2 FQNEAQ (reference sequence). The CDR3 extends over 15 amino acids. V lost 3 bases and J 0 bases, leaving 11 bases between the germline ends. Sequencing used blood, either unsorted or a sorted T cell fraction (not recorded which). The TCR was taken from a male donor with ankylosing spondylitis or in good health (not recorded which). The chain combines TRBV7-9 with TRBJ1-2; possible D gene TRBD1, 5 bases. In DNA form, the CDR3 reads TGTGCCAGCAGCTTCCGGGACCCAGCTAACTATGGCTACACCTTC. This sequence encodes CASSFRDPANYGYTF.